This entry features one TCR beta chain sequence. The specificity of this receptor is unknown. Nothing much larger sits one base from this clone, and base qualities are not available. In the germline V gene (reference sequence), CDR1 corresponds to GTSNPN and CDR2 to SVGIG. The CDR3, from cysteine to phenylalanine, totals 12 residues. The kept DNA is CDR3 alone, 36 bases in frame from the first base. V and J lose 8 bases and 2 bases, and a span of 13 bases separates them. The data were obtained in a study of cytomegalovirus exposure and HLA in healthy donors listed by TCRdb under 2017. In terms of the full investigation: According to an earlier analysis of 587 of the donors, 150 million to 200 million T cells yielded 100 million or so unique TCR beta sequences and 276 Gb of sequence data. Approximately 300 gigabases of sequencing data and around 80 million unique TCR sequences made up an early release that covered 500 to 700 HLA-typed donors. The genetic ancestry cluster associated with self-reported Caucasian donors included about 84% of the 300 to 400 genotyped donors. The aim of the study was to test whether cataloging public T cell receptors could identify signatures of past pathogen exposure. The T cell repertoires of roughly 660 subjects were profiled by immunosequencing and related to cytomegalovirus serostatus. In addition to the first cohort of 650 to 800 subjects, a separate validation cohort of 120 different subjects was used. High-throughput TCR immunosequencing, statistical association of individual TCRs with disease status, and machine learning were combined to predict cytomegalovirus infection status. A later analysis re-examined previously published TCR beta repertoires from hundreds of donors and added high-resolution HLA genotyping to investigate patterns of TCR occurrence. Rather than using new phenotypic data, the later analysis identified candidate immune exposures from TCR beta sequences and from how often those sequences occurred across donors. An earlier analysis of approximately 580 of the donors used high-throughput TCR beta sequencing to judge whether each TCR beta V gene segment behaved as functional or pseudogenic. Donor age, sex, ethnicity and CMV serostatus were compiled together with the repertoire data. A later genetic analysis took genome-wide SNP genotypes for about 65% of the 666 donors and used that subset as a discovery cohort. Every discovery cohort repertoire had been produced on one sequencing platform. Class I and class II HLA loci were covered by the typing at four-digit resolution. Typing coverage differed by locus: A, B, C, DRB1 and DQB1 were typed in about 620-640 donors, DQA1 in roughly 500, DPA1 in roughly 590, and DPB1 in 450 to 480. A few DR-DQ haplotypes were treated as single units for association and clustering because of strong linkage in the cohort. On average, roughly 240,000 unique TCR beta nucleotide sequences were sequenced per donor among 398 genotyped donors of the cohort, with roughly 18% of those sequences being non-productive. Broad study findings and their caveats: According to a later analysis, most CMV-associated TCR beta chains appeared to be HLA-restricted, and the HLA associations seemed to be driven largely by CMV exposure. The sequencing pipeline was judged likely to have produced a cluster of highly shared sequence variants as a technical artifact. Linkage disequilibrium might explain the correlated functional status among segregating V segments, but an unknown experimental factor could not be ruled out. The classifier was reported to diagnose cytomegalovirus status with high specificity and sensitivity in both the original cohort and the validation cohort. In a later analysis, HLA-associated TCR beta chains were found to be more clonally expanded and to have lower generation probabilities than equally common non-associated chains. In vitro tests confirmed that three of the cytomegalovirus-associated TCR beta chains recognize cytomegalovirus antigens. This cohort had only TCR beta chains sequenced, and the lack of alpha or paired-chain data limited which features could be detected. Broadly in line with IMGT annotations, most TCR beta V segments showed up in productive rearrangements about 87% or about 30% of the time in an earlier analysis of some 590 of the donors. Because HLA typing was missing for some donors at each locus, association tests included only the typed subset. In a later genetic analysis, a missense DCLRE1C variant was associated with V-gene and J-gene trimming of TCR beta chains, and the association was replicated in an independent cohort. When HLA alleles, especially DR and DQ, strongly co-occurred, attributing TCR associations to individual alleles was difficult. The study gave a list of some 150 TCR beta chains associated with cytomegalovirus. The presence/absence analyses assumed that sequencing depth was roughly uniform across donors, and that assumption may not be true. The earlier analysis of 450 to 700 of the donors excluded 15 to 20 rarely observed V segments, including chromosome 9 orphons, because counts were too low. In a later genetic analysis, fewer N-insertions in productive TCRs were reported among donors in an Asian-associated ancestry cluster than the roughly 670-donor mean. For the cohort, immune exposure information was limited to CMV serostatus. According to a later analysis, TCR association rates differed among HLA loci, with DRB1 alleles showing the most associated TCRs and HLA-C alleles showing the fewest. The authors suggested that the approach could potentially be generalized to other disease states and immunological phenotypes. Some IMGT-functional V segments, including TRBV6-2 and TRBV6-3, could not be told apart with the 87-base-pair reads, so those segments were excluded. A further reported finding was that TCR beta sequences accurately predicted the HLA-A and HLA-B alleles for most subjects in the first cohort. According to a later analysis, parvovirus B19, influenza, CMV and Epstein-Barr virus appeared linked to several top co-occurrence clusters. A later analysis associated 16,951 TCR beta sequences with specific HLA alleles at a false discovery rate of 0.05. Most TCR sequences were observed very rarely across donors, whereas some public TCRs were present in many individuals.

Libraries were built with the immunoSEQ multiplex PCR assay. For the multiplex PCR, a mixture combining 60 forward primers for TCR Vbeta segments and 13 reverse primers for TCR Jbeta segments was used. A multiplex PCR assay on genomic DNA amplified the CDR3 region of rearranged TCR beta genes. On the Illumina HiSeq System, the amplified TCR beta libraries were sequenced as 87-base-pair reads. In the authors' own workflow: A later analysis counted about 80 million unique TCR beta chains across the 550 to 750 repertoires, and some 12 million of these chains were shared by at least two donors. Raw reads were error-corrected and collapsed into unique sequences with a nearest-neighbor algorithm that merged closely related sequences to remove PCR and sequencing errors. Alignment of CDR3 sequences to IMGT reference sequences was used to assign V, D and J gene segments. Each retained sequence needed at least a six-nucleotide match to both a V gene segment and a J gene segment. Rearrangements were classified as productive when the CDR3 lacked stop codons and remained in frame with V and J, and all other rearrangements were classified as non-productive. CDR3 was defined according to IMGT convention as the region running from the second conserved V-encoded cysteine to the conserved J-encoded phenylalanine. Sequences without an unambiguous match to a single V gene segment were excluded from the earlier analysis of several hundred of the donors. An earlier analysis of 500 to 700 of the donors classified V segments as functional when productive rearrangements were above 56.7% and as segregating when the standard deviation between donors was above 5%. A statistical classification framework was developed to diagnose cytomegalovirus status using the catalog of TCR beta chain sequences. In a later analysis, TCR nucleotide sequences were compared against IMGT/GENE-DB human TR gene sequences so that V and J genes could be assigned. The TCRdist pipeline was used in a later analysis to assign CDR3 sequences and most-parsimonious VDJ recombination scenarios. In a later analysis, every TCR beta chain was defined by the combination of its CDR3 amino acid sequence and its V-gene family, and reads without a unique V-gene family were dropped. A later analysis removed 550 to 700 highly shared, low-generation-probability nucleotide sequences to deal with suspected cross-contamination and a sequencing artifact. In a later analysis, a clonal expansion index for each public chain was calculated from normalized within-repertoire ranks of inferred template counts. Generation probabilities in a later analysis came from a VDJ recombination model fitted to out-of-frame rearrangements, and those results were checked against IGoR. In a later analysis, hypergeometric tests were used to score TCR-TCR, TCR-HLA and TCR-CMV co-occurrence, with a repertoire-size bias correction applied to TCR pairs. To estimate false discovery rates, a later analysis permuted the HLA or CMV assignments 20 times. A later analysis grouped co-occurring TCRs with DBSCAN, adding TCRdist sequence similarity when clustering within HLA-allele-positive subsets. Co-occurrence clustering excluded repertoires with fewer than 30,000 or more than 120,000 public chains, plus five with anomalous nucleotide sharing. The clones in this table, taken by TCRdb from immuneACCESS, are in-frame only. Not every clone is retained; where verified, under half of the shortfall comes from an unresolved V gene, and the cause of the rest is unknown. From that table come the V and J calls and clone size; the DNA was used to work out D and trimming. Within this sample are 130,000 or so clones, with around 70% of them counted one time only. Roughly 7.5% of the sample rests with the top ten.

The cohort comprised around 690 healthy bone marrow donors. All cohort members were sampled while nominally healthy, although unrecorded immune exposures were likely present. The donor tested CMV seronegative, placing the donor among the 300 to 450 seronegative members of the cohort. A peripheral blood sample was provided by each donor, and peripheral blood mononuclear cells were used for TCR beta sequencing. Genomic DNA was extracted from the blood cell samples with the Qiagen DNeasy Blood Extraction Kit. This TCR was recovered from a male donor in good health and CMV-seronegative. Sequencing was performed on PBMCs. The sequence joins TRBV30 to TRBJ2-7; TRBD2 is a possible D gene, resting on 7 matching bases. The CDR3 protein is CAVGGGAYEQYF. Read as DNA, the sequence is TGTGCCGTGGGGGGGGGCGCCTACGAGCAGTACTTC.